These T cell receptor beta chains were read from a single sample in a study of blood T cell repertoires in COVID-19. The repertoire was sequenced with immunoSEQ multiplex PCR; TCRdb's copy has only in-frame clones and lacks some. The sample shows hundreds of thousands of clones, approximately 83% of them seen only once. The specimen was PBMCs or T cells enriched from blood (not recorded which). These receptors were taken from a woman in her fifties or sixties who had recovered from COVID-19. The CDR3 runs from the conserved cysteine through the conserved F or W. A D gene is named only where the DNA matches it firmly. Some rows mark clone size as missing; the rest say once, few, many or name a class of expanded clone.

abundance: .; j_gene: TRBJ2-6; d_gene: .; v_gene: TRBV15; CDR3nt: TGTGCCACCAGCAGAGATCCATTCTCTGGGGCCAACGTCCTGACTTTC; CDR3aa: CATSRDPFSGANVLTF
abundance: .; j_gene: TRBJ1-5; d_gene: .; v_gene: TRBV10-3; CDR3nt: TGTGCCATCAGTGATTCGGGGTGGGGTAATCAGCCCCAGCATTTT; CDR3aa: CAISDSGWGNQPQHF
abundance: once; j_gene: TRBJ1-1; d_gene: .; v_gene: TRBV5-1; CDR3nt: TGCGCCAGCAGCTTGGCGGACACCCCGGGCACTGAAGCTTTCTTT; CDR3aa: CASSLADTPGTEAFF
abundance: .; j_gene: TRBJ2-1; d_gene: TRBD2; v_gene: TRBV30; CDR3nt: TGTGCCTGGAGTACAGGGACTAGCACCTACAATGAGCAGTTCTTC; CDR3aa: CAWSTGTSTYNEQFF
abundance: .; j_gene: TRBJ2-7; d_gene: TRBD2; v_gene: TRBV7-2; CDR3nt: TGTGCCAGCAGCTCCAGCCTAGCGGAGAGCTCCTACGAGCAGTACTTC; CDR3aa: CASSSSLAESSYEQYF
abundance: few; j_gene: TRBJ1-1; d_gene: .; v_gene: TRBV7-8; CDR3nt: TGTGCCAGCAGCTGGCTGGACACTGAAGCTTTCTTT; CDR3aa: CASSWLDTEAFF
abundance: once; j_gene: TRBJ1-4; d_gene: .; v_gene: TRBV12-3/TRBV12-4; CDR3nt: TGTGCCAGCAGTTTAGACGCGAGTGAAAAACTGTTTTTT; CDR3aa: CASSLDASEKLFF
abundance: .; j_gene: TRBJ2-2; d_gene: .; v_gene: TRBV6-5; CDR3nt: TGTGCCAGCAGTTCAGGGTCCGGGGAGCTGTTTTTT; CDR3aa: CASSSGSGELFF
abundance: .; j_gene: TRBJ2-1; d_gene: TRBD2; v_gene: TRBV27; CDR3nt: TGTGCCAGCAGTTCCCCGAGCGGGACTAGGGGCGGCAATGAGCAGTTCTTC; CDR3aa: CASSSPSGTRGGNEQFF
abundance: .; j_gene: TRBJ1-3; d_gene: .; v_gene: TRBV19; CDR3nt: TGTGCCAGTAGTATCGGGGGTAGCGGAAACACCATATATTTT; CDR3aa: CASSIGGSGNTIYF
abundance: .; j_gene: TRBJ2-2; d_gene: TRBD2; v_gene: TRBV19; CDR3nt: TGTGCCGCCGCGGCGGGGGGAACCGGGGAGCTGTTTTTT; CDR3aa: CAAAAGGTGELFF
abundance: .; j_gene: TRBJ1-2; d_gene: TRBD1; v_gene: TRBV19; CDR3nt: TGTGCCAGTAGGGACAGGGGGCAGAACTATGGCTACACCTTC; CDR3aa: CASRDRGQNYGYTF
abundance: few; j_gene: TRBJ1-1; d_gene: TRBD1; v_gene: TRBV10-3; CDR3nt: TGTGCCATCAGTCTAGACAGGGGGATAACTGAAGCTTTCTTT; CDR3aa: CAISLDRGITEAFF
abundance: .; j_gene: TRBJ1-5; d_gene: .; v_gene: TRBV19; CDR3nt: TGTGCCAGTAGTATTGATGGCCCTCGCATGGGGCTCCAGCCCCAGCATTTT; CDR3aa: CASSIDGPRMGLQPQHF
abundance: .; j_gene: TRBJ2-1; d_gene: .; v_gene: TRBV10-3; CDR3nt: TGTGCCATCAGTACCCGACTAGGCCCCAACAATGAGCAGTTCTTC; CDR3aa: CAISTRLGPNNEQFF
abundance: .; j_gene: TRBJ1-5; d_gene: .; v_gene: TRBV5-6; CDR3nt: TGTGCCAGCAGCTTGGGCCCCCCAGGCAATCAGCCCCAGCATTTT; CDR3aa: CASSLGPPGNQPQHF